This T cell receptor beta chain appears in the sequencing data of a study of OX40 agonist ivuxolimab in advanced cancers. Study-wide context: A male proportion of 70% to 90% was recorded, with mean age around 62 years and range about 20 to 90.

CDR1 and CDR2 (germline): SGHTA, FQGTGA. The CDR3 totals 13 residues. V lost 3 bases to trimming and J lost 2 bases; unmatched junction nucleotides: 0. This clone was counted a few times. Measured with immunoSEQ multiplex PCR; TCRdb has only the in-frame clones, and not every one. The sample shows about 83,000 clones, 84% of them seen only once. The TCR comes from an adult with an advanced solid tumor such as melanoma, head and neck, liver or kidney cancer. The sequencing used CD4+ or CD8+ T cells sorted from blood, collected in a trial of the OX40 agonist ivuxolimab. The chain uses TRBV7-3 and TRBJ1-2, with 7 bases fitting TRBD1. CDR3 amino acids: CASSLGQNYGYTF. CDR3 DNA: TGTGCCAGCAGCTTGGGACAGAACTATGGCTACACCTTC.